This T cell receptor beta chain comes out of a study of blood T cell repertoires in COVID-19. The wider study: PBMCs, B-cell-depleted T cells, or T cells were the source of the cDNA or gDNA that made up the material.

The table came from immunoSEQ multiplex PCR; TCRdb's copy has only in-frame clones and leaves some out. The sample lists around 340,000 clones, almost 90% occurring once. Exposed study participants had met a COVID-19 case within 2 weeks before entry. The CDR3 runs 15 residues. V lost 11 bases, J lost 4 bases, and 20 bases lay in between. The germline CDR1 and CDR2 sequences are MNHEY and SMNVEV (reference sequence). The clonotype originates from a young woman who had been exposed to COVID-19. The sample comprised PBMCs or T cells enriched from blood (not recorded which). V and J are TRBV27 and TRBJ2-2, with a possible D match to TRBD2 (6 bases). The CDR3 spells CAGLEGRVTTGELFF. Here the CDR3 DNA reads TGTGCCGGCTTGGAGGGCAGGGTTACCACCGGGGAGCTGTTTTTT.